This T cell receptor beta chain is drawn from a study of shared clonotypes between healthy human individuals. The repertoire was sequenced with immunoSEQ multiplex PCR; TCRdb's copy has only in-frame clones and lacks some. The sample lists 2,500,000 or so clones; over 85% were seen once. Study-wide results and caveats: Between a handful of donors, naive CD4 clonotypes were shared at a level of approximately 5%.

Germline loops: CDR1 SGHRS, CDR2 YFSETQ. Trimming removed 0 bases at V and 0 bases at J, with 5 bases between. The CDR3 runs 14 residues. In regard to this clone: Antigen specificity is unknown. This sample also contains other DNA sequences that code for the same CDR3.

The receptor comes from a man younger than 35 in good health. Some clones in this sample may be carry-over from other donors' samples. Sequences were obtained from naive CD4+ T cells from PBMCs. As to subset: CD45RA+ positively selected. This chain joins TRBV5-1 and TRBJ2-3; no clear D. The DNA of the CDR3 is TGCGCCAGCAGCTTGGTGGACAGCACAGATACGCAGTATTTT. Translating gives CASSLVDSTDTQYF.